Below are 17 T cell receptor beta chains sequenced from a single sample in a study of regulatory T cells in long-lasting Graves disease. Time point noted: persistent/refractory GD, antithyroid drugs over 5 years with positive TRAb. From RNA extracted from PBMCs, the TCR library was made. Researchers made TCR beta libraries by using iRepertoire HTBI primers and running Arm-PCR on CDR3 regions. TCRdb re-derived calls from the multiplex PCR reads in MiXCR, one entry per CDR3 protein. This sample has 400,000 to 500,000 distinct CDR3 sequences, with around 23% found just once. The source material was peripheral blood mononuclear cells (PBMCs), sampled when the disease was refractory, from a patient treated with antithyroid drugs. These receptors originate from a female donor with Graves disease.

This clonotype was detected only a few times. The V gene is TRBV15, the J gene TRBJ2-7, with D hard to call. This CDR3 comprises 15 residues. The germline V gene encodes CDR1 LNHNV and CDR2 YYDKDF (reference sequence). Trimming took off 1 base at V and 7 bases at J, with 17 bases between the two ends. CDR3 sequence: CATSRGLESLGEQYF. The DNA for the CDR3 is TGTGCCACCAGCAGAGGGTTGGAGAGCCTCGGGGAGCAGTACTTC. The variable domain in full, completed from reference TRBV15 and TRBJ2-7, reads DAMVIQNPRYQVTQFGKPVTLSCSQTLNHNVMYWYQQKSSQAPKLLFHYYDKDFNNEADTPDNFQSRRPNTSFCFLDIRSPGLGDTAMYLCATSRGLESLGEQYFGPGTRLTVT.

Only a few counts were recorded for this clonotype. CDR3 amino acids: CASSYSRAGGGAGELFF. CDR3 DNA sequence: TGTGCCAGCAGTTACTCCCGAGCGGGAGGTGGTGCCGGGGAGCTGTTTTTT. J is TRBJ2-2 and V is TRBV6-5; TRBD2 agrees at 9 bases. Germline V gene data show CDR1 as MNHEY and CDR2 as SVGAGI. CDR3 size: 17 residues. V trimming: 0 bases; J trimming: 6 bases; junction bases outside the gene matches: 8.

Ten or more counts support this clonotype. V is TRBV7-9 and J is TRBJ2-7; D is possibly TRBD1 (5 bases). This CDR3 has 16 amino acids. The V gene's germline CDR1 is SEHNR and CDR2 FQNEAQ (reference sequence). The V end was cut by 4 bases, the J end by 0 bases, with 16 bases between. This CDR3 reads CASSSGLGVSSYEQYF. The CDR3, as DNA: TGTGCCAGCAGCTCCGGATTAGGGGTGAGCTCCTACGAGCAGTACTTC.

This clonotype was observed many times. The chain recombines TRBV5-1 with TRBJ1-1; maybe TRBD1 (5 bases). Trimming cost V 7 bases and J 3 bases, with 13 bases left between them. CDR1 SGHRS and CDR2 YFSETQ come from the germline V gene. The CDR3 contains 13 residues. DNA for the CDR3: TGCGCCAGCGGTACAGGTGGGCACACTGAAGCTTTCTTT. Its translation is CASGTGGHTEAFF.

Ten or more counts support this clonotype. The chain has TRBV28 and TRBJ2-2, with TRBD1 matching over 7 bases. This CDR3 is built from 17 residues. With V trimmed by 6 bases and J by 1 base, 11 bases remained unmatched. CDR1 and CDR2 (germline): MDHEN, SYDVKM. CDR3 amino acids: CASSRTLYRGNTGELFF. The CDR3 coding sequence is TGTGCCAGCAGCCGAACCCTATACAGGGGGAACACCGGGGAGCTGTTTTTT. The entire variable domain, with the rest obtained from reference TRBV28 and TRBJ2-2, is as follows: DVKVTQSSRYLVKRTGEKVFLECVQDMDHENMFWYRQDPGLGLRLIYFSYDVKMKEKGDIPEGYSVSREKKERFSLILESASTNQTSMYLCASSRTLYRGNTGELFFGEGSRLTVL.

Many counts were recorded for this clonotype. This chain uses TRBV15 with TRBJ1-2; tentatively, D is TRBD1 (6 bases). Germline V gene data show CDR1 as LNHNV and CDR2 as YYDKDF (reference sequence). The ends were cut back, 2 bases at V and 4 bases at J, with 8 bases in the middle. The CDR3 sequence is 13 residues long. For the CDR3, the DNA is TGTGCCACCAGCAGACAGGGGAGCTATGGCTACACCTTC. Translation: CATSRQGSYGYTF.

In DNA form, the CDR3 reads TGTGCCATCAGGAGGGAGGGCCGAGAGACCCAGTACTTC. Translated, it gives CAIRREGRETQYF. J is TRBJ2-5 and V is TRBV10-3, with 7 bases that match TRBD2. CDR1 is ENHRY and CDR2 is SYGVKD in the germline V gene. The junction had 5 bases not matched to a gene; V was cut back by 6 bases and J by 4 bases. The CDR3 runs 13 residues.

The CDR3 is CAIRSSGSGYNEQFF. Here the CDR3 DNA reads TGTGCCATCAGGAGTAGCGGGAGTGGGTACAATGAGCAGTTCTTC. The chain recombines TRBV10-3 with TRBJ2-1; 9 nucleotides match TRBD2. The junction had 7 bases not matched to a gene; V was cut back by 6 bases and J by 4 bases. Looked up from germline, CDR1 is ENHRY and CDR2 is SYGVKD. The CDR3 totals 15 residues.

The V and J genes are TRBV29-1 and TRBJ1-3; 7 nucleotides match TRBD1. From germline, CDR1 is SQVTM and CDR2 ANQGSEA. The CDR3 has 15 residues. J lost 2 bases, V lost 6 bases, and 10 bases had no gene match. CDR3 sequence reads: CSVRDSRLPGNTIYF. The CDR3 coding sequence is TGCAGCGTAAGGGACAGTCGCTTGCCTGGAAACACCATATATTTT.

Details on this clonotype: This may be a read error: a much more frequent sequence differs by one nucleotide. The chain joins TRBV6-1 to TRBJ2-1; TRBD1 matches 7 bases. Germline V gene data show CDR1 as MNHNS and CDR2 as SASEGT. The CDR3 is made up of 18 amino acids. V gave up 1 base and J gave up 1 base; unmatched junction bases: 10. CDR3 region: CASSEVEQTGLSYNEQFF. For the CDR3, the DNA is TGTGCCAGCAGTGAAGTTGAGCAGACAGGGCTGTCCTACAATGAGCAGTTCTTC.

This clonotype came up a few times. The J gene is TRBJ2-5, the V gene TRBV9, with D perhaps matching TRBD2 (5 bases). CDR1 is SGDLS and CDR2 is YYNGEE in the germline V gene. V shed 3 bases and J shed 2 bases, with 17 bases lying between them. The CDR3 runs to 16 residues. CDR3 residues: CASSEKVTSRQETQYF. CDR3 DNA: TGTGCCAGCAGCGAGAAGGTCACTAGTCGGCAAGAGACCCAGTACTTC.

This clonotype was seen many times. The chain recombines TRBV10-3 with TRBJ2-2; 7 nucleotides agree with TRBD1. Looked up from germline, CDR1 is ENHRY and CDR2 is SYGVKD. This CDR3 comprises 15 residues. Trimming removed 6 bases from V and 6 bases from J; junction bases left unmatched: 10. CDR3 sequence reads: CAISFGTAVAGELFF. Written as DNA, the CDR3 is TGTGCCATCAGCTTTGGGACAGCCGTTGCCGGGGAGCTGTTTTTT.

The CDR3 DNA follows: TGTGCCAGCAGTTTAACGGACAGGTCCTACAATGAGCAGTTCTTC. This translates into CASSLTDRSYNEQFF. The chain joins TRBV28 to TRBJ2-1; TRBD1 aligns across 7 bases. Trimming took 2 bases from V and 1 from J; bases not matched to a gene: 2. This CDR3 spans 15 amino acids. Germline CDR1 MDHEN, CDR2 SYDVKM.

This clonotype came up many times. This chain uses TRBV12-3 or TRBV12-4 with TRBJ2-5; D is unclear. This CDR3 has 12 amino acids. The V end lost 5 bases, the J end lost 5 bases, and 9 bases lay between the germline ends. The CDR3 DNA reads TGTGCCAGCAGTGATGTCCGGGAGACCCAGTACTTC. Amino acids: CASSDVRETQYF.

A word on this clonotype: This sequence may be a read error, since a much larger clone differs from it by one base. CDR3 nucleotides: TGTGCCAGCACCCCGAACCGGGCTACGCCACCCCTCCACTTT. Translation gives CASTPNRATPPLHF. The chain carries TRBV7-2 and TRBJ1-6; no firm D call. Trimming shortened V by 7 bases and J by 11 bases, and 18 bases separated the two germline ends. CDR1 and CDR2 (germline): SGHTA, FQGNSA. The CDR3 covers 14 residues.

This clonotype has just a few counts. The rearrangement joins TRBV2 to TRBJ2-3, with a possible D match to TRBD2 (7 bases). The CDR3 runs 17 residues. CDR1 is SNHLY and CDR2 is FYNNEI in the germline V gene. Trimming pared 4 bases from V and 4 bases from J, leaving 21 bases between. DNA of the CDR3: TGTGCCAGCAGTGTGGGAGGGGGAAGCGGGCGGTCAGATACGCAGTATTTT. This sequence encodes CASSVGGGSGRSDTQYF.

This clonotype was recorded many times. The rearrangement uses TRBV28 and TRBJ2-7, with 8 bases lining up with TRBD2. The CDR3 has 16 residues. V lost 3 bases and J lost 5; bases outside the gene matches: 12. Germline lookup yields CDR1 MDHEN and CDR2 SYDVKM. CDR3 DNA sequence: TGTGCCAGCAGTTTCTTGGGTAGCGGGAAAGTTAACGAGCAGTACTTC. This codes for CASSFLGSGKVNEQYF.